The entry that follows covers one T cell receptor (beta chain) sequence. Its specificity is unknown. The sample originates from a study of blood T cells in healthy people across ages. Study results and caveats: The study regarded diversity estimates from one million T cells as underestimates. A roughly linear fall in TCR beta diversity per million T cells was seen with increasing age.

This CDR3 spans 15 amino acids. V was trimmed by 5 bases and J by 3 bases, leaving 16 bases between them. Germline assignment: CDR1 MNHEY and CDR2 SVGEGT. The sample, about 10 milliliters of peripheral blood, was drawn from each donor. Next came a second PCR, run for 7 to 11 cycles, which used a sample-barcoded 5' primer along with a J-beta primer mix. TCRdb redid the calling of the 5' RACE reads with MiXCR, one entry per CDR3 protein. The data contain around 990,000 distinct CDR3 sequences, less than 25% of them singletons. These data are also associated with another study on T cells of mothers and their children.

The genes are TRBV6-2 or TRBV6-3 and TRBJ1-2; D might be TRBD1 (5 bases). The TCR was taken from a girl aged 2-9 years in good health. Sequencing input: blood. DNA of the CDR3: TGTGCCAGCAGTCCTAAAACCGGGACTCACTATGGCTACACCTTC. Protein sequence: CASSPKTGTHYGYTF.